This is a list of T cell receptor beta chains from one sample in a study of cytomegalovirus exposure and HLA in healthy donors. Profiling relied on immunoSEQ multiplex PCR, and the TCRdb table lists in-frame clones only, not all of them. The table records just over 150,000 clones, around 76% of them present only once. Sequences were obtained from PBMCs. The receptors come from a female donor in good health and CMV-seronegative. Both conserved end residues are part of each CDR3. D genes are given only for firm matches. Size values are once, few and many counts, or a class for expanded clones, and some rows have none.

TRBV6-5	TRBD1	once	15	TRBJ2-3	CASRRTGDAFDTQYF	TGTGCCAGCAGACGGACAGGGGACGCGTTCGATACGCAGTATTTT
TRBV9	TRBD1	-	16	TRBJ1-1	CASSVAGTGRSTEAFF	TGTGCCAGCAGCGTAGCGGGGACAGGGCGCAGCACTGAAGCTTTCTTT
TRBV5-1	-	-	15	TRBJ1-2	CASSLSPRVEDGYTF	TGCGCCAGCAGCTTGAGTCCCCGGGTGGAGGATGGCTACACCTTC
TRBV5-1	TRBD1	-	15	TRBJ1-1	CASSPRTGANTEAFF	TGCGCCAGCAGCCCGAGGACAGGGGCGAACACTGAAGCTTTCTTT
TRBV18	TRBD1	-	12	TRBJ2-7	CASSIQGTYQYF	TGTGCCAGCTCGATACAGGGGACGTACCAGTACTTC
TRBV15	TRBD1	once	15	TRBJ1-4	CATSSLGGHNEKLFF	TGTGCCACCAGCAGCCTAGGGGGCCATAATGAAAAACTGTTTTTT
TRBV6-5	TRBD2	-	16	TRBJ2-7	CASSYSGLAGAYEQYF	TGTGCCAGCAGTTACTCAGGACTAGCGGGAGCCTACGAGCAGTACTTC
TRBV27	TRBD1	-	12	TRBJ1-2	CASWTGMDGYTF	TGTGCCAGCTGGACAGGGATGGATGGCTACACCTTC
TRBV2	TRBD2	-	14	TRBJ2-7	CASRKREGPDEQYF	TGTGCCTCCCGAAAGCGGGAGGGCCCGGACGAGCAGTACTTC
TRBV9	TRBD2	once	16	TRBJ2-7	CASSVDRAGGVYEQYF	TGTGCCAGCAGCGTAGATCGGGCGGGGGGCGTTTACGAGCAGTACTTC
TRBV7-9	-	-	15	TRBJ1-2	CSSSPRLGQLYGYTF	TGTTCCAGCAGCCCCCGCCTAGGACAGCTATATGGCTACACCTTC
TRBV5-1	TRBD1	-	15	TRBJ2-7	CASSSGTVSGNEQYF	TGCGCCAGCAGCTCAGGGACAGTGAGTGGCAACGAGCAGTACTTC
TRBV7-6	-	-	14	TRBJ2-2	CASSPHQDTGELFF	TGTGCCAGCAGCCCCCATCAGGACACCGGGGAGCTGTTTTTT
TRBV5-8	TRBD2	-	17	TRBJ2-3	CASSLGSSGYSTDTQYF	TGTGCCAGCAGCTTGGGGTCTAGCGGCTATAGCACAGATACGCAGTATTTT
TRBV7-9	TRBD1	few	17	TRBJ1-4	CASSGSRGTGENEKLFF	TGTGCCAGCAGCGGTAGTCGGGGGACAGGGGAGAATGAAAAACTGTTTTTT